This TCR beta chain was sequenced in a study of STAT5B mutations in CD4+ large granular lymphocyte leukemia. Study details: When available, cryopreserved cells underwent CD8+ depletion before CD4+ selection.

The repertoire was sequenced with immunoSEQ multiplex PCR; TCRdb's copy has only in-frame clones and lacks some. The data show a few thousand clones, with 85% to 90% seen just once and 75% held by the top ten. Regarding this clone: Its specificity is unknown.

V shed 4 bases and J 0 bases; nucleotides not matched to a gene: 3. Per germline, CDR1 SGHAT and CDR2 FQNNGV. The CDR3 has 15 amino acids. Study outcomes and limitations: TRBV06-family usage was enriched in top patient clones (8/27) versus controls (2/35).

Specimen: PBMCs. The V and J genes are TRBV11-2 and TRBJ2-1; 7 bases agree with TRBD2. This receptor was taken from a man aged 35 to 55 with CD4+ T-cell large granular lymphocyte leukemia. The CDR3 reads CASSSRGSSYNEQFF. The CDR3 DNA is TGTGCCAGCAGCTCGCGGGGGAGCTCCTACAATGAGCAGTTCTTC.